Only a few counts were recorded for the clone carrying this T cell receptor beta chain. Residents of about two dozen US areas, aged about 18 to 95 years, made up the participants. The V gene lost 2 bases and the J gene lost 7 bases, with 12 bases spanning the gap. CDR1 and CDR2 from the germline V gene are WNHNN and SYGVQD (reference sequence). This CDR3 has 14 residues. The sample originates from a study of blood T cell repertoires in COVID-19. As processed by the authors: Reference gene primers were amplified, and this amplification served to estimate nucleated cell counts. Profiling relied on immunoSEQ multiplex PCR, and the TCRdb table lists in-frame clones only, not all of them. The V and J calls and the clone size are those of that table, but D and trimming were determined from the DNA. The sample yields 190,000 or so clones, roughly 86% seen once.

The material sequenced was PBMCs or T cells enriched from blood (not recorded which). This sequence joins TRBV10-1 and TRBJ2-1, with D perhaps matching TRBD2 (6 bases). This receptor was obtained from a man younger than 35 with acute COVID-19. For the CDR3, the DNA is TGCGCCAGCAGTGAGACGGGAGACTGGAATGAGCAGTTCTTC. Protein sequence: CASSETGDWNEQFF.